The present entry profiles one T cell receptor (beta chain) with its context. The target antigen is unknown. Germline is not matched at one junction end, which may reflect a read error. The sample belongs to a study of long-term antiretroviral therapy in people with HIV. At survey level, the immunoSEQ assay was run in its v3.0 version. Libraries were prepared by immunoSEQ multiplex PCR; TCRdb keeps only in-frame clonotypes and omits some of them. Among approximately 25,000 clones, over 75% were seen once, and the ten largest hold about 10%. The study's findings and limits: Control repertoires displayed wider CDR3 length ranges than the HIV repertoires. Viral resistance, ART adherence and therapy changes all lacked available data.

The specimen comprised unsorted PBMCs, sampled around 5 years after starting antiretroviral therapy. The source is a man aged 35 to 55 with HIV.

Written as DNA, the CDR3 is TGTGCCAGCAGAGAAGACACCTACGAGCAGTACTTC. It specifies CASREDTYEQYF. The rearrangement uses TRBV2 and TRBJ2-7; D is uncertain. CDR1 is SNHLY, CDR2 FYNNEI, per germline. The CDR3 extends over 12 amino acids.